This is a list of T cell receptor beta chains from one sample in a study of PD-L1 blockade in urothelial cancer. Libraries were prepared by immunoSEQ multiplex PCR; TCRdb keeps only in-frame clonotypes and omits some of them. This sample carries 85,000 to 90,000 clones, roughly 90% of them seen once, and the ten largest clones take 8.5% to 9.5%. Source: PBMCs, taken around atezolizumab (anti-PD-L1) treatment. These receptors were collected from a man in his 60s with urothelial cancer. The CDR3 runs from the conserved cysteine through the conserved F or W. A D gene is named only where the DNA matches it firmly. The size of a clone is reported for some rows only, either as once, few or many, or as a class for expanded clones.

cdr3_nt: TGTGCCAGCAGCGTAGACAGGGGGCCTGGAAACACCATATATTTT
cdr3_aa: CASSVDRGPGNTIYF
d_call: TRBD1
v_call: TRBV9
clone_size: -
j_call: TRBJ1-3

cdr3_nt: TGTGCCAGCAGCTTGGATCCCCCGTTGGGGACAGTTAACACCGGGGAGCTGTTTTTT
cdr3_aa: CASSLDPPLGTVNTGELFF
d_call: TRBD1
v_call: TRBV5-5
clone_size: once
j_call: TRBJ2-2

cdr3_nt: TGTGCTAGTGGCCCGGGACAGGGTGACTACAATGAGCAGTTCTTC
cdr3_aa: CASGPGQGDYNEQFF
d_call: TRBD1
v_call: TRBV12-5
clone_size: -
j_call: TRBJ2-1

cdr3_nt: TGTGCCAGTAGCACGACAGGGAGGAGCAATCAGCCCCAGCATTTT
cdr3_aa: CASSTTGRSNQPQHF
d_call: TRBD1
v_call: TRBV19
clone_size: once
j_call: TRBJ1-5

cdr3_nt: TGTGCCAGCAGTGGGGGGACTAGCGGGAACAATGAGCAGTTCTTC
cdr3_aa: CASSGGTSGNNEQFF
d_call: TRBD2
v_call: TRBV6-4
clone_size: once
j_call: TRBJ2-1

cdr3_nt: TGTGCCAGCAGCGTAGAACCTAGCGGGAGTGGGAACATTCAGTACTTC
cdr3_aa: CASSVEPSGSGNIQYF
d_call: TRBD2
v_call: TRBV9
clone_size: -
j_call: TRBJ2-4

cdr3_nt: TGTGCCTGGAGTGTACTGATCGGGGTAGCGGAACAAGAGACCCAGTACTTC
cdr3_aa: CAWSVLIGVAEQETQYF
d_call: -
v_call: TRBV30
clone_size: -
j_call: TRBJ2-5

cdr3_nt: TGTGCCAGCAGCGTAGCTACAGGGAAAGATACGCAGTATTTT
cdr3_aa: CASSVATGKDTQYF
d_call: -
v_call: TRBV9
clone_size: -
j_call: TRBJ2-3

cdr3_nt: TGTGCCAGCAGTTTATGGGGACAGTCGTATTCAAAGCGCAATCAGCCCCAGCATTTT
cdr3_aa: CASSLWGQSYSKRNQPQHF
d_call: TRBD1
v_call: TRBV27
clone_size: -
j_call: TRBJ1-5

cdr3_nt: TGTGCCAGCAGTGAAGTTGGGATAGCGGGGGACACAGATACGCAGTATTTT
cdr3_aa: CASSEVGIAGDTDTQYF
d_call: TRBD2
v_call: TRBV2
clone_size: -
j_call: TRBJ2-3

cdr3_nt: TGCGCCAGCAGCTTGACAGGGGGCTTGAATGAAGCTTTCTTT
cdr3_aa: CASSLTGGLNEAFF
d_call: TRBD1
v_call: TRBV5-1
clone_size: once
j_call: TRBJ1-1

cdr3_nt: TGTGCCAGCAGGGAAGGAGGCTACAATGAGCAGTTCTTC
cdr3_aa: CASREGGYNEQFF
d_call: -
v_call: TRBV6-1
clone_size: once
j_call: TRBJ2-1

cdr3_nt: TGTGCCAGCAGCACTACGGACAGGATCCCTTCGTACTTC
cdr3_aa: CASSTTDRIPSYF
d_call: TRBD1
v_call: TRBV6-6
clone_size: -
j_call: TRBJ2-4

cdr3_nt: TGCAGCGTTGAAGGAGGGAGCGTTGCCGAGCAGTACTTC
cdr3_aa: CSVEGGSVAEQYF
d_call: -
v_call: TRBV29-1
clone_size: -
j_call: TRBJ2-7

cdr3_nt: TGTGCCAGCAGCTCAAACCCCGGGGTGCGTGGGATGAATGAGCAGTTCTTC
cdr3_aa: CASSSNPGVRGMNEQFF
d_call: -
v_call: TRBV7-6
clone_size: -
j_call: TRBJ2-1

cdr3_nt: TGTGCCAGCAGTGAAAGCGGGAACACTGAAGCTTTCTTT
cdr3_aa: CASSESGNTEAFF
d_call: -
v_call: TRBV6-4
clone_size: medium-sized
j_call: TRBJ1-1

cdr3_nt: TGCGCCAGCAGCCAAGATTGGGGAGCGGGAGTCTACGAGCAGTACTTC
cdr3_aa: CASSQDWGAGVYEQYF
d_call: TRBD2
v_call: TRBV4-3
clone_size: -
j_call: TRBJ2-7

cdr3_nt: TGTGCCAGCAGCCAGTCCCGCGGGGAGCTGTTTTTT
cdr3_aa: CASSQSRGELFF
d_call: -
v_call: TRBV6-5
clone_size: -
j_call: TRBJ2-2

cdr3_nt: TGTGCCACCAGCAATAAAGGTCGTGGCGGGAGTATCACCTACGAGCAGTACTTC
cdr3_aa: CATSNKGRGGSITYEQYF
d_call: TRBD2
v_call: TRBV15
clone_size: -
j_call: TRBJ2-7

cdr3_nt: TGTGCCAGTAGTATAGAACCGCGGACAGGGGCCAACTATGGCTACACCTTC
cdr3_aa: CASSIEPRTGANYGYTF
d_call: TRBD1
v_call: TRBV19
clone_size: once
j_call: TRBJ1-2

cdr3_nt: TGTGCCAGCAGCCTATGGGGCCCACTAGCGGGGGGGCAGGCAGATACGCAGTATTTT
cdr3_aa: CASSLWGPLAGGQADTQYF
d_call: TRBD2
v_call: TRBV7-2
clone_size: once
j_call: TRBJ2-3

cdr3_nt: TGTGCCAGCAGCTTGGCCCTAACGAATGAAAAACTGTTTTTT
cdr3_aa: CASSLALTNEKLFF
d_call: -
v_call: TRBV5-4
clone_size: -
j_call: TRBJ1-4

cdr3_nt: TGTGCCAGCTCACAGGACAGCTCTGGAAACACCATATATTTT
cdr3_aa: CASSQDSSGNTIYF
d_call: -
v_call: TRBV18
clone_size: -
j_call: TRBJ1-3

cdr3_nt: TGCGCCAGCAGCCAAGTTCCAGGCTTGAACACCGGGGAGCTGTTTTTT
cdr3_aa: CASSQVPGLNTGELFF
d_call: -
v_call: TRBV4-3
clone_size: -
j_call: TRBJ2-2

cdr3_nt: TGTGCCATCAGTGGGACAGGGGATCTCACTGAAGCTTTCTTT
cdr3_aa: CAISGTGDLTEAFF
d_call: TRBD1
v_call: TRBV10-3
clone_size: once
j_call: TRBJ1-1

cdr3_nt: TGTGCCAGCAAAGGGGCGATTCCCTACAATGAGCAGTTCTTC
cdr3_aa: CASKGAIPYNEQFF
d_call: -
v_call: TRBV6-1
clone_size: once
j_call: TRBJ2-1

cdr3_nt: TGCGCCAGCAGCTTAACCGGGAGAGGGGGGGGTGAGCAGTTCTTC
cdr3_aa: CASSLTGRGGGEQFF
d_call: -
v_call: TRBV5-1
clone_size: once
j_call: TRBJ2-1

cdr3_nt: TGTGCCAGCAGTGGCCGGCGGACACAGATCCAAGAGACCCAGTACTTC
cdr3_aa: CASSGRRTQIQETQYF
d_call: -
v_call: TRBV6-1
clone_size: -
j_call: TRBJ2-5

cdr3_nt: TGTGCCACCAGCAGAACAGGGAATATCGTAAAACTGTTTTTT
cdr3_aa: CATSRTGNIVKLFF
d_call: -
v_call: TRBV15
clone_size: -
j_call: TRBJ1-4

cdr3_nt: TGTGCCAGCAGCTTAGAGGCCGGGAAGCGAAATTCACCCCTCCACTTT
cdr3_aa: CASSLEAGKRNSPLHF
d_call: -
v_call: TRBV7-6
clone_size: -
j_call: TRBJ1-6

cdr3_nt: TGCGCCAGCAGCACAACAGGGGGCAGTATGAATGAGCAGTTCTTC
cdr3_aa: CASSTTGGSMNEQFF
d_call: TRBD1
v_call: TRBV4-3
clone_size: -
j_call: TRBJ2-1

cdr3_nt: TGTGCCAGCAGCTCCAGGGTACCCGGGTATGGCTACACCTTC
cdr3_aa: CASSSRVPGYGYTF
d_call: -
v_call: TRBV7-2
clone_size: -
j_call: TRBJ1-2